Included here is one T cell receptor beta chain sequence, with context. Germline V gene sequence: CDR1 LGHDT, CDR2 YNNKEL (reference sequence). Trimming removed 4 bases at V and 4 bases at J, with 10 bases between. The CDR3 is 14 amino acids. These data originate in a study of blood T cell repertoires in COVID-19. Across the whole study: Collection of acute and convalescent COVID-19 samples took place in the United States, Italy and Spain.

Sequencing used immunoSEQ multiplex PCR; TCRdb keeps in-frame clones, though not all of them. The table records over 90,000 clones, more than 75% of them present only once. This clonotype originated in a man aged 50 or older with active or convalescent COVID-19. The sequencing sample was made of peripheral blood. This chain joins TRBV3-1 (or the pseudogene TRBV3-2) and TRBJ1-4, with D perhaps TRBD1 (6 bases). The CDR3 loop is CASSRDRFNEKLFF. The DNA of the CDR3 is TGTGCCAGCAGCCGAGACAGGTTTAATGAAAAACTGTTTTTT.